This T cell receptor beta chain was obtained from a study of blood T cell repertoires in COVID-19. The overall study: Samples representing acute and convalescent COVID-19 were sourced from the United States, Italy and Spain.

Measured with immunoSEQ multiplex PCR; TCRdb has only the in-frame clones, and not every one. The sample lists around 170,000 clones, under 90% occurring once. Germline V gives CDR1 LGHDT, CDR2 YNNKEL (reference sequence). The CDR3 extends over 15 amino acids. Trimming stripped 1 base from V and 4 bases from J, with 10 bases between. The TCR sequence derives from a man aged 30 to 39 with active or convalescent COVID-19. The V and J genes are TRBV3-1 (or the pseudogene TRBV3-2) and TRBJ1-4, with a possible D match to TRBD1 (5 bases). Sequences were obtained from peripheral blood. The CDR3 DNA reads TGTGCCAGCAGCCAAGGGTCAGGGCTTAATGAAAAACTGTTTTTT. Protein: CASSQGSGLNEKLFF.